This T cell receptor (beta chain) was sequenced for a study of CD8 T cells in Susac syndrome. RNA amounts of roughly 0.45 to 1 ug underwent reverse transcription with random hexamers. Each CDR3 protein is one row after TCRdb ran MiXCR on the immunoSEQ multiplex PCR reads. Of some 180,000 distinct CDR3 sequences in the sample, 93% were seen once. CDR1 and CDR2 (germline): SEHNR, FQNEAQ (reference sequence). CDR3 size: 14 residues. The V gene end was trimmed by 3 bases and the J gene end by 2 bases; junction bases not matched to a gene: 2. TEMRA cells were FACS-enriched, while CD8+ and CD4+ T cells were negatively isolated.

The sequence was obtained from a human donor in good health. The chain employs TRBV7-9 and TRBJ2-5; 8 positions match TRBD2. The sample was CD4+ T cells from PBMCs. CDR3 nucleotides: TGTGCCAGCAGCTTGAGCGGGGGTCAAGAGACCCAGTACTTC. Its protein is CASSLSGGQETQYF.